The rows below give T cell receptor beta chains drawn from one sample of a study of shared clonotypes between healthy human individuals. Assay used: immunoSEQ multiplex PCR; TCRdb lists only in-frame clones, some missing. The sample consists of some 490,000 clones, around four fifths of them appearing once. The material sequenced was PBMCs. The receptors were gathered from a middle-aged woman in good health. Some clones in this sample may be carry-over from other donors' samples. Each CDR3 is given with its conserved first and last residue. Each record gives: V gene, D gene, J gene, clone size, CDR3 DNA, CDR3 protein. D genes are given only for firm matches. The size field is filled for only some rows; it gives once, few, many or a size class.

TRBV7-2	-	TRBJ1-2	-	TGTGCCAGCAGCTTAGAACAGTCCTCTGGCTACACCTTC	CASSLEQSSGYTF
TRBV7-8	-	TRBJ2-3	-	TGTGCCAGCAGCTTAGCCCTCACAGATACGCAGTATTTT	CASSLALTDTQYF
TRBV25-1	TRBD2	TRBJ2-3	-	TGTGCCAGCAGTCCCGGGGGCGGGAGGACAGATACGCAGTATTTT	CASSPGGGRTDTQYF
TRBV15	TRBD1	TRBJ2-5	-	TGTGCCACCAGCAAGGGACAGGGTGGCGAGACCCAGTACTTC	CATSKGQGGETQYF
TRBV5-1	-	TRBJ1-4	many	TGCGCCAGCAGCTTGGGGACCGAGGGTGAAAAACTGTTTTTT	CASSLGTEGEKLFF
TRBV2	-	TRBJ1-1	-	TGTGCCAGCAGCGCAGACATGAACACTGAAGCTTTCTTT	CASSADMNTEAFF
TRBV27	TRBD2	TRBJ2-7	-	TGTGCCAGCAGTCCCCGGGGCGGCCAGCGGGGCGAGCAGTACTTC	CASSPRGGQRGEQYF
TRBV18	-	TRBJ2-7	-	TGTGCCAGCTCACCAAGAGGGAATAGTCAATACGAGCAGTACTTC	CASSPRGNSQYEQYF
TRBV6-1	-	TRBJ2-1	-	TGTGCCAGCAGTGAAGTGTCCGGGGAGCGGGATGAGCAGTTCTTC	CASSEVSGERDEQFF
TRBV7-9	-	TRBJ2-7	-	TGTGCCAGCAGCTTAGCGGCCGCGAAGCAGTACTTC	CASSLAAAKQYF
TRBV7-3	TRBD2	TRBJ2-5	few	TGTGCCAGCAGCTTAACCTCCGGGACTAGCGGGAGAGTTGAAGAGACCCAGTACTTC	CASSLTSGTSGRVEETQYF
TRBV30	TRBD1	TRBJ1-3	-	TGTGCCTGGACCACCGGACAGGCTGGAAACACCATATATTTT	CAWTTGQAGNTIYF
TRBV2	-	TRBJ2-2	once	TGTGCCAGCAGCCGGGACCGTACGAACACCGGGGAGCTGTTTTTT	CASSRDRTNTGELFF
TRBV19	-	TRBJ1-4	-	TGTGCCAGTAAGACACTTGCAACTAATGAAAAACTGTTTTTT	CASKTLATNEKLFF
TRBV28	-	TRBJ1-4	-	TGTGCCAGCAGTTCCGGTTGGGGGGGGCCGTTCGCAGGACTGTTTTTT	CASSSGWGGPFAGLFF
TRBV5-8	-	TRBJ2-3	-	TGTGCCAGCAGCTTGCAGGGCGCAGATACGCAGTATTTT	CASSLQGADTQYF
TRBV7-9	TRBD2	TRBJ2-7	-	TGTGCCAGCAGCTCAACTAGCGGGAGCTTGTACGAGCAGTACTTC	CASSSTSGSLYEQYF
TRBV5-1	-	TRBJ2-1	-	TGCGCCAGCAGCGCGACGGGAGTAAGCGTGGATGAGCAGTTCTTC	CASSATGVSVDEQFF
TRBV5-5	-	TRBJ1-1	-	TGTGCCAGCAGCCAATTGGGGGCCGCCATTCACACTGAAGCTTTCTTT	CASSQLGAAIHTEAFF
TRBV5-6	-	TRBJ1-4	-	TGTGCCAGCAGCTTGCGACGACAGTCAACTAATGAAAAACTGTTTTTT	CASSLRRQSTNEKLFF
TRBV4-1	TRBD1	TRBJ1-3	-	TGCGCCAGCAGCCCTCGGGACAGAGGAAACACCATATATTTT	CASSPRDRGNTIYF
TRBV27	-	TRBJ1-2	-	TGTGCCAGCAGTTGGGGGAAGGGGGAGATCTATGGCTACACCTTC	CASSWGKGEIYGYTF
TRBV7-2	-	TRBJ2-1	-	TGTGCCAGCAGCTTATCCGGGCGTTTGCAGTTCTTC	CASSLSGRLQFF
TRBV7-2	TRBD1	TRBJ2-1	-	TGTGCCAGCAGCCGCGCGGACAGGCTACAGGGCTCCTACAATGAGCAGTTCTTC	CASSRADRLQGSYNEQFF
TRBV7-2	-	TRBJ2-1	-	TGTGCCAGCAGGTTTGAGCTAGGGTCCTACAATGAGCAGTTCTTC	CASRFELGSYNEQFF
TRBV5-4	TRBD2	TRBJ2-5	once	TGTGCCAGCAGCTTGGTGTCTAGCGGGAGTGAGACCCAGTACTTC	CASSLVSSGSETQYF
TRBV19	-	TRBJ1-5	-	TGTGCCAGTAGTATAGGGCAGTTTGCGAATCAGCCCCAGCATTTT	CASSIGQFANQPQHF
TRBV2	-	TRBJ2-3	-	TGTGCCAGCACATTCTACTTGGGGGATACGCAGTATTTT	CASTFYLGDTQYF
TRBV10-3	-	TRBJ2-5	once	TGTGCCATCAGTGACGGGCAAGAGACCCAGTACTTC	CAISDGQETQYF
TRBV5-4	TRBD2	TRBJ2-2	-	TGTGCCAGCAGCTTGGCTGGCGGGAGAAGCACCGGGGAGCTGTTTTTT	CASSLAGGRSTGELFF
TRBV25-1	-	TRBJ2-5	-	TGTGCCAGCAGTGACAATGTAGCGTGGGGGACCCAGTACTTC	CASSDNVAWGTQYF
TRBV7-9	TRBD2	TRBJ2-3	-	TGTGCCAGCACCAGACTAGCGGGAGGGCCGAGGCAACGTACGCAGTATTTT	CASTRLAGGPRQRTQYF
TRBV28	-	TRBJ1-5	-	TGTGCCAGCAGGCTACAGGGCCCCAATCAGCCCCAGCATTTT	CASRLQGPNQPQHF
TRBV20-1	-	TRBJ2-1	few	TGCAGTGCTAGCGGGAGTGGTGAGCAGTTCTTC	CSASGSGEQFF
TRBV14	TRBD2	TRBJ2-3	-	TGTGCCAGCAGCCAAGCGGGAGGGCCCTCAGATACGCAGTATTTT	CASSQAGGPSDTQYF
TRBV29-1	-	TRBJ1-2	few	TGCAGCGTTGACAGGGACATTAACCATGGCTACACCTTC	CSVDRDINHGYTF
TRBV27	-	TRBJ2-1	-	TGTGCCAGCAGTCGGACGGTCGGGGTTTACAATGAGCAGTTCTTC	CASSRTVGVYNEQFF
TRBV7-2	TRBD1	TRBJ1-4	-	TGTGCCAGCAGCCAGACAGGGGTTGGTGAAAAACTGTTTTTT	CASSQTGVGEKLFF
TRBV13	-	TRBJ2-5	many	TGTGCCAGCAGCCAGACCTTTGTGGAGACCCAGTACTTC	CASSQTFVETQYF
TRBV13	TRBD2	TRBJ2-7	few	TGTGCCAGCACTACGAGAACTAGCGGGTCACCCGTTCAGTACTTC	CASTTRTSGSPVQYF
TRBV7-2	TRBD2	TRBJ2-7	-	TGTGCCAGCAGCTTATCTGCGGGAGAGGGACTCGAGCAGTACTTC	CASSLSAGEGLEQYF
TRBV27	-	TRBJ2-2	-	TGTGCCAGCAGAATCGACTCGAACACCGGGGAGCTGTTTTTT	CASRIDSNTGELFF
TRBV5-1	-	TRBJ2-1	-	TGCGCCAGCAGCCCTAGACAGACCAACTACAATGAGCAGTTCTTC	CASSPRQTNYNEQFF
TRBV28	TRBD2	TRBJ2-4	few	TGTGCCAGCAGTTCACTCTTGGGACTAGCGGGAGTTCCGCGCATTCAGTACTTC	CASSSLLGLAGVPRIQYF
TRBV11-2	-	TRBJ1-2	-	TGTGCCAGCAGCTTAGATCATAATACGGTGGGCTACACCTTC	CASSLDHNTVGYTF
TRBV5-1	-	TRBJ2-4	-	TGCGCCAGCAGCCCGAGAAGGGGGTCTCAAAACATTCAGTACTTC	CASSPRRGSQNIQYF
TRBV5-1	-	TRBJ1-1	-	TGCGCCAGCAGCTTGGCGCTGAACACTGAAGCTTTCTTT	CASSLALNTEAFF
TRBV29-1	-	TRBJ2-7	-	TGCAGCGTTGAAATGGCTAACTACGAGCAGTACTTC	CSVEMANYEQYF
TRBV7-2	-	TRBJ2-7	once	TGTGCCAGCAGACTTACTATATCGGGCGAGCAGTACTTC	CASRLTISGEQYF
TRBV30	-	TRBJ1-1	many	TGTGCCTGGAGTCTCCCTGTGTCGAAAGCTTTCTTT	CAWSLPVSKAFF
TRBV7-7	-	TRBJ2-3	-	TGTGCTAGCAGCGCCACCCCCGGGACTTCAAGCACAGATACGCAGTATTTT	CASSATPGTSSTDTQYF
TRBV5-1	TRBD1	TRBJ2-7	-	TGCGCCAGCAGCTTGGAGGCTCGGGACAGGGGCTACGAGCAGTACTTC	CASSLEARDRGYEQYF
TRBV9	-	TRBJ1-1	-	TGTGCCAGCAGCCCCTTTCGGGGGGGCACGAACACTGAAGCTTTCTTT	CASSPFRGGTNTEAFF
TRBV28	TRBD2	TRBJ2-2	-	TGTGCCAGCACCCCTACCCTTGGACTAGCGGGATTGAACACCGGGGAGCTGTTTTTT	CASTPTLGLAGLNTGELFF
TRBV25-1	TRBD1	TRBJ1-2	-	TGTGCCAACAGTGACCGGGACAGGGCGGGAAGCTATGGCTACACCTTC	CANSDRDRAGSYGYTF
TRBV7-9	TRBD2	TRBJ2-1	-	TGTGCCAGCAGCTTGCTAGCGGACAATGAGCAGTTCTTC	CASSLLADNEQFF